The 2 T cell receptor beta chains below come from one sample, sequenced in a study of beta chain features in type 1 diabetes listed by TCRdb under 2018. Libraries were constructed by the immunoSEQ multiplex PCR assay. The entire amount of isolated RNA was reverse transcribed using the High Capacity cDNA Reverse Transcription Kit, so the sequenced TCRB transcripts were expressed ones. Not all clones reach the TCRdb copy of this immuneACCESS table, which keeps in-frame sequences only. Checked studies attribute under half of the gap to unresolved V genes and leave the rest unexplained. The sample profile shows 350,000 to 450,000 clones; less than 15% of them were found once. The ten top clones hold approximately 0.019% of the sample. The sequenced sample was naive CD4+ T cells from blood. The meaning of the sample's cell subset or site label: true naive CD4+ T cells. The receptors were sampled from a woman aged 18-29 years in good health.

This clone has only a few counts. The chain combines TRBV5-1 with TRBJ1-5; D possibly corresponds to TRBD1 (6 bases). This CDR3 contains 13 residues. Germline V gene sequence: CDR1 SGHRS, CDR2 YFSETQ. With 10 bases removed from V and 3 bases from J, the gap between germline ends came to 14 bases. The chain's CDR3 is CALRTEHNQPQHF. The CDR3 region has the DNA TGCGCCCTAAGGACAGAACACAATCAGCCCCAGCATTTT.

The chain's CDR3 is CASSTGNRAEAFF. CDR3 coding DNA: TGTGCCAGTAGTACGGGAAATCGGGCTGAAGCTTTCTTT. The chain carries TRBV19 and TRBJ1-1; D is unclear. The CDR3 extends over 13 amino acids. Germline assignment: CDR1 LNHDA and CDR2 SQIVND (reference sequence). Between the trimmed V and J ends, which lost 4 bases and 6 bases, there was a span of 12 bases.